This T cell receptor (beta chain) was documented in a study of cytomegalovirus exposure and HLA in healthy donors. To note about this clone: Its antigen remains unknown.

The PCR had 60 Vbeta and 13 Jbeta primers. Measured with immunoSEQ multiplex PCR; TCRdb has only the in-frame clones, and not every one. Of some 150,000 clones listed, more than 75% are singletons. Study-wide results and caveats: The likely explanation for a cluster of highly shared sequence variants was sequencing artifact. Associated with cytomegalovirus, according to the listing, were around 170 TCR beta chains.

The receptor comes from a man aged 25-40 years in good health and CMV-seropositive. The sample comprised PBMCs.

CDR3 region: CASSFRGEKLFF. The CDR3 DNA reads TGTGCCAGCAGTTTTCGGGGAGAAAAACTGTTTTTT. V and J are TRBV27 and TRBJ1-4; no clear D gene. Trimming removed 3 bases at V and 8 bases at J, with 7 bases between. In germline, CDR1 is MNHEY, CDR2 SMNVEV (reference sequence). CDR3 length: 12 residues.